These T cell receptor beta chains were read from a single sample in a study of a mutant IDH1 vaccine in newly diagnosed glioma. These receptors are not linked to any known antigen. The data were produced by immunoSEQ multiplex PCR, yet TCRdb's version contains in-frame clones alone and is incomplete. This table holds tens of thousands of clones, around 82% found once. Sample: PBMCs, taken from a glioma patient whose treatment included an IDH1 peptide vaccine. Source of these receptors: a man aged 18 to 29 with glioma. Some clones in this sample may be carry-over from other donors' samples. Each CDR3 is given with its conserved first and last residue. Each record gives: D gene, J gene, V gene, clone size, CDR3 protein, CDR3 DNA. The D gene is left open where the match is weak. Not all rows give a size; the values are once, few, many and, for expanded clones, a class.

D: TRBD1; J: TRBJ1-6; V: TRBV10-3; size: -; CDR3: CAIREGQNNSPLHF; DNA: TGTGCCATCAGAGAGGGACAGAACAATTCACCCCTCCACTTT
D: TRBD1; J: TRBJ1-1; V: TRBV7-9; size: -; CDR3: CASSFLDRLGTEAFF; DNA: TGTGCCAGCAGCTTTCTGGACAGGCTGGGCACTGAAGCTTTCTTT
D: TRBD1; J: TRBJ1-1; V: TRBV6-5; size: -; CDR3: CASSRTGNTEAFF; DNA: TGTGCCAGCAGCCGGACAGGGAACACTGAAGCTTTCTTT
D: -; J: TRBJ1-2; V: TRBV15; size: -; CDR3: CATSRASISGGYTF; DNA: TGTGCCACCAGCAGAGCTTCCATCTCCGGGGGCTACACCTTC
D: -; J: TRBJ1-1; V: TRBV27; size: few; CDR3: CASSLSAGPLTEAFF; DNA: TGTGCCAGCAGTTTATCGGCCGGGCCGTTAACTGAAGCTTTCTTT
D: -; J: TRBJ1-1; V: TRBV6-6; size: -; CDR3: CASSLGQTEAFF; DNA: TGTGCCAGCAGTCTCGGACAGACCGAAGCTTTCTTT
D: -; J: TRBJ1-5; V: TRBV6-6; size: -; CDR3: CASSYSKYSNQPQHF; DNA: TGTGCCAGCAGTTACTCGAAATATAGCAATCAGCCCCAGCATTTT
D: -; J: TRBJ1-4; V: TRBV14; size: -; CDR3: CASSQGGRTALFF; DNA: TGTGCCAGCAGCCAAGGAGGGAGAACGGCGCTGTTTTTT
D: TRBD1; J: TRBJ1-1; V: TRBV14; size: -; CDR3: CASSRYRGRTEAFF; DNA: TGTGCCAGCAGCCGTTACAGGGGGAGGACTGAAGCTTTCTTT
D: -; J: TRBJ1-2; V: TRBV27; size: -; CDR3: CASSSRGKSYGYTF; DNA: TGTGCCAGCAGTTCCAGGGGTAAATCCTATGGCTACACCTTC
D: -; J: TRBJ1-1; V: TRBV4-1; size: -; CDR3: CASSQDGQKAFF; DNA: TGCGCCAGCAGCCAAGATGGGCAGAAAGCTTTCTTT
D: TRBD1; J: TRBJ1-2; V: TRBV5-6; size: -; CDR3: CASSYGQGVVGGYTF; DNA: TGTGCCAGCAGCTACGGACAGGGGGTCGTGGGAGGCTACACCTTC
D: TRBD1; J: TRBJ1-3; V: TRBV5-1; size: -; CDR3: CASSSGQGSSGNTIYF; DNA: TGCGCCAGCAGCTCCGGACAGGGGTCCTCTGGAAACACCATATATTTT
D: TRBD1; J: TRBJ1-4; V: TRBV30; size: -; CDR3: CAWNRGLGEKLFF; DNA: TGTGCCTGGAACAGGGGGCTGGGTGAAAAACTGTTTTTT
D: -; J: TRBJ1-2; V: TRBV6-5; size: few; CDR3: CASSYSSGDYGYTF; DNA: TGTGCCAGCAGTTACTCGAGTGGGGACTATGGCTACACCTTC
D: TRBD2; J: TRBJ2-7; V: TRBV5-1; size: -; CDR3: CASSRNGRAYEQYF; DNA: TGCGCCAGCAGCCGGAACGGGAGGGCCTACGAGCAGTACTTC
D: -; J: TRBJ1-2; V: TRBV6-1; size: -; CDR3: CASSEAGRPWGYTF; DNA: TGTGCCAGCAGTGAAGCCGGACGGCCGTGGGGCTACACCTTC
D: TRBD2; J: TRBJ2-3; V: TRBV5-1; size: -; CDR3: CASALAGVSTDTQYF; DNA: TGCGCCAGCGCACTAGCGGGGGTCAGCACAGATACGCAGTATTTT
D: -; J: TRBJ1-5; V: TRBV27; size: -; CDR3: CASTAKARAYSNQPQHF; DNA: TGTGCCAGCACCGCCAAGGCGAGGGCGTATAGCAATCAGCCCCAGCATTTT
D: -; J: TRBJ2-1; V: TRBV10-3; size: -; CDR3: CAISENSRNSYNEQFF; DNA: TGTGCCATCAGTGAAAATAGCCGTAACTCCTACAATGAGCAGTTCTTC
D: -; J: TRBJ2-5; V: TRBV18; size: once; CDR3: CASSPQDFQETQYF; DNA: TGTGCCAGCTCACCGCAGGACTTCCAAGAGACCCAGTACTTC
D: -; J: TRBJ1-2; V: TRBV5-1; size: -; CDR3: CASSSPPVYGYTF; DNA: TGCGCCAGCAGCTCCCCCCCTGTCTATGGCTACACCTTC
D: -; J: TRBJ1-4; V: TRBV7-6; size: -; CDR3: CASSLVYGRRNEKLFF; DNA: TGTGCCAGCAGCTTAGTCTACGGGAGAAGGAATGAAAAACTGTTTTTT
D: -; J: TRBJ2-7; V: TRBV4-3; size: medium-sized; CDR3: CASSQERDYEQYF; DNA: TGCGCCAGCAGCCAAGAACGAGACTACGAGCAGTACTTC
D: TRBD1; J: TRBJ2-7; V: TRBV5-1; size: -; CDR3: CASSLDRGSYEQYF; DNA: TGCGCCAGCAGCTTGGACAGGGGGTCCTACGAGCAGTACTTC
D: TRBD1; J: TRBJ2-7; V: TRBV7-2; size: -; CDR3: CASSQDRTLFYEQYF; DNA: TGTGCCAGCAGCCAGGACAGGACCCTCTTCTACGAGCAGTACTTC
D: TRBD2; J: TRBJ2-7; V: TRBV5-5; size: -; CDR3: CASSFSGAAYEQYF; DNA: TGTGCCAGCAGCTTTAGCGGGGCGGCCTACGAGCAGTACTTC